This TCR beta chain was sequenced during a study of CD8 T cells in ankylosing spondylitis (dated 2017 in TCRdb). Regarding the study in general: The study profiled T cell receptor beta repertoires in healthy donors and ankylosing spondylitis patients to find disease-linked TCR variants. The whole study cohort included under 140 healthy donors and 25 or so ankylosing spondylitis patients. Peripheral blood samples were taken, and synovial fluid was additionally collected from ankylosing spondylitis patients. General study outcomes and caveats: Some TCR beta motif variants had previously been reported in synovial fluid and blood of reactive arthritis patients, which suggested common disease-initiation mechanisms. The disease-linked clones were reported as significantly enriched in matched synovial fluid samples from ankylosing spondylitis patients. Blood from ankylosing spondylitis patients appeared to be characterized by a TCR beta motif made up of seven or eight highly homologous amino acid variants. A CD8+ phenotype was shown by the disease-linked clones, which were found at relatively low frequencies in peripheral blood.

Relative to germline, V is 2 bases shorter and J is 6 bases shorter, with 17 bases between their ends. Sequences LGHNA (CDR1) and YSLEER (CDR2) are obtained from the germline V gene. The CDR3, cysteine through phenylalanine, is 16 amino acids long. Only the CDR3 portion is preserved as DNA: 48 bases, with reading frame beginning at the first base. This clonotype came up many times. It has no known antigen specificity. The sample holds no much larger clone one base away, and base qualities are not on file. The sequencer was an Illumina HiSeq 2500. Quantitative 5'-RACE with molecular barcodes was used to prepare TCR beta libraries. The source study handled its data this way. Disease-linked TCR variants were identified with a new computational method built on a probabilistic model of VDJ rearrangement. TCRdb redid the processing of the public reads, applying fastp at Q25 and MiXCR, and retained in-frame beta chains. When rows share a CDR3 protein, they turn into one entry using the most common DNA and genes. The V and J calls follow TCRdb's processing rather than the paper's. The sample table shows 250,000 to 400,000 distinct CDR3 sequences, and roughly 10% are seen once. The biggest ten clones account for roughly 9.1% of the sample.

Material: blood, either unsorted or a sorted T cell fraction (not recorded which). The sequence links TRBV4-3 to TRBJ2-1; the D call could be TRBD1 or TRBD2, with each sharing 5 bases. The source of this sequence is a female donor with ankylosing spondylitis or in good health (not recorded which). The DNA sequence is as follows: TGCGCCAGCAGCCAATTTCTTGGGGGAGTAGGCAATGAGCAGTTCTTC. This sequence encodes CASSQFLGGVGNEQFF.